This T cell receptor beta chain is drawn from a study of blood T cell repertoires in COVID-19. The germline V gene encodes CDR1 SGHTA and CDR2 FQGNSA. V dropped 4 bases and J dropped 1; count of bases not matched to a gene: 5. The CDR3 loop spans 15 amino acids. Per the original data handling: Nucleated cell number was recorded as an estimate derived from reference gene primer amplification. Profiled with immunoSEQ multiplex PCR; TCRdb holds only in-frame clones, not every one. From that table come the V and J calls and clone size; the DNA was used to work out D and trimming. The sample yields 60,000 to 85,000 clones, 80% to 90% seen once.

This TCR came from a woman aged 55 to 70 with acute or convalescent COVID-19. The genes are TRBV7-2 and TRBJ2-7; TRBD1 agrees at 9 bases. The sequenced material came from peripheral blood. In nucleotides, the CDR3 is TGTGCCAGCAGCTCCGCCGGACAGGGGTCCTACGAGCAGTACTTC. Translating it yields CASSSAGQGSYEQYF. Variable domain in full (rest from reference TRBV7-2 and TRBJ2-7): GAGVSQSPSNKVTEKGKDVELRCDPISGHTALYWYRQSLGQGLEFLIYFQGNSAPDKSGLPSDRFSAERTGGSVSTLTIQRTQQEDSAVYLCASSSAGQGSYEQYFGPGTRLTVT.